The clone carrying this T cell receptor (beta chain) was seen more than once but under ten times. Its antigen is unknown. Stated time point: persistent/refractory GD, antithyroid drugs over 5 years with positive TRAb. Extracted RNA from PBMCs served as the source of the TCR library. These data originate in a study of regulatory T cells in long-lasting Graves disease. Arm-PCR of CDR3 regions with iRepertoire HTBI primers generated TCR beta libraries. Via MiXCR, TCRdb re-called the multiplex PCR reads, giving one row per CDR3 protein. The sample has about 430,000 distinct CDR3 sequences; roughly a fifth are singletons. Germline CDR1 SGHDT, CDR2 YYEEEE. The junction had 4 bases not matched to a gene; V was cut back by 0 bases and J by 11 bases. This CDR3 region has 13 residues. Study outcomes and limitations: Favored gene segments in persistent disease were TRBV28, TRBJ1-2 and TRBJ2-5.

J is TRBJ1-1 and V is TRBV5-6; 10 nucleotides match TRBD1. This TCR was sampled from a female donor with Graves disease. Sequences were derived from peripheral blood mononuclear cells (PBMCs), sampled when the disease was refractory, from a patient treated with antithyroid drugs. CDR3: CASSLGQGAQAFF. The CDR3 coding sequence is TGTGCCAGCAGCTTGGGACAGGGGGCCCAGGCTTTCTTT.